The present TCR beta chain was sequenced within a study of T-cell reconstitution after alpha-beta-depleted transplantation in children. General observations from the study: Reported findings indicate that, about two months after transplant, alpha-beta T cells came from several hundred expanded clones, which were derived from non-depleted graft cells. T-cell counts and diversity at one year post-transplant came mainly from newly produced T cells. For some patients, TCRbeta diversity was high at day 60 because of recipient T cells and thymic progenitors that survived.

Trimming took off 2 bases at V and 4 bases at J, with 11 bases between the two ends. The CDR3 contains 14 residues. From germline, CDR1 is MGHRA and CDR2 YSYEKL. The TCRbeta library was prepared with unique molecular identifiers. Via MiXCR, TCRdb re-called the PCR reads, giving one row per CDR3 protein. Found here are 500,000 to 650,000 distinct CDR3 sequences, about an eighth of them singletons; the top ten hold approximately 2.1%. This clonotype has a handful of counts. Its matching antigen is unknown. This receptor was obtained from a male patient younger than 18 who had a stem cell transplant for acute myeloid leukemia, so the T cells may come from the graft donor. The sequencing here drew on PBMCs, mostly from graft donor cells, taken 360 days after TCRalphabeta/CD19-depleted stem cell transplant. The chain is built from TRBV4-1 and TRBJ2-5, with D uncertain. The CDR3: CASSQRLTSETQYF. The CDR3 nucleotides are TGCGCCAGCAGCCAACGGCTTACATCAGAGACCCAGTACTTC.